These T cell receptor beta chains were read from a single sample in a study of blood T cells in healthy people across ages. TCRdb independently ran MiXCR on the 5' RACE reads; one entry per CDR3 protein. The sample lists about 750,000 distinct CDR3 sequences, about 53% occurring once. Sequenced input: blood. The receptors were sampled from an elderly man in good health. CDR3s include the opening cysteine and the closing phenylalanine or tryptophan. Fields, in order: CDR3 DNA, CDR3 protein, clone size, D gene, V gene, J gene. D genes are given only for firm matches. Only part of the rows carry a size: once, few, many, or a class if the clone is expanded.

TGTGCCAGCAGTCCGGGGGCGATTAATCAGCCCCAGCATTTT	CASSPGAINQPQHF	-	-	TRBV28	TRBJ1-5
TGTGCCAGCAGTTACTCGCGGGGGGCGATCGGGAACACTGAAGCTTTCTTT	CASSYSRGAIGNTEAFF	few	-	TRBV6-5	TRBJ1-1
TGCAGCGTTTTCTTCCAAGCGGGAAGATACTACGAGCAGTACTTC	CSVFFQAGRYYEQYF	-	TRBD2	TRBV29-1	TRBJ2-7
TGTGCCAGCAGTCTCCTCGGGACAGGGACCGAGCAGTACTTC	CASSLLGTGTEQYF	-	TRBD1	TRBV27	TRBJ2-7
TGTGCCAGCAGCACAACCCTTAGCTGGAAGAGCAATGAGCAGTTCTTC	CASSTTLSWKSNEQFF	-	-	TRBV7-2	TRBJ2-1
TGCGCCAGCGAGCGGGAGGTCGCCTACAATGAGCAGTTCTTC	CASEREVAYNEQFF	-	TRBD2	TRBV5-1	TRBJ2-1
TGTGCCAGCAGTGTAAGTCAGAATCAGCCCCAGCATTTT	CASSVSQNQPQHF	-	-	TRBV12-3/TRBV12-4	TRBJ1-5
TGTGCCAGCAGCTCATCAGGGGCCACCTACGAGCAGTACTTC	CASSSSGATYEQYF	-	-	TRBV7-9	TRBJ2-7
TGTGCCAGCACCCCAGGAGACAGTTCCTACAATGAGCAGTTCTTC	CASTPGDSSYNEQFF	many	-	TRBV28	TRBJ2-1
TGTGCCAGCAGCCGACTATCCACAGCTGGGGCCAACGTCCTGACTTTC	CASSRLSTAGANVLTF	few	-	TRBV7-9	TRBJ2-6
TGCAGTGCCTGCGTGGGCGGGAGTCTCGACGAGCAGTACTTC	CSACVGGSLDEQYF	-	TRBD2	TRBV20-1	TRBJ2-7
TGTGCCACCCGGGACTCCTCCAACTCTGGGGCCAACGTCCTGACTTTC	CATRDSSNSGANVLTF	few	-	TRBV27	TRBJ2-6
TGTGCCAGCAGCCTGGGACAGGGACCTCGGACGGGAGATACGCAGTATTTT	CASSLGQGPRTGDTQYF	-	TRBD1	TRBV3-1	TRBJ2-3
TGTGCCAGCAGCTACCCCGGGACAGGGGTCGGGTACACTGAAGCTTTCTTT	CASSYPGTGVGYTEAFF	-	TRBD1	TRBV7-9	TRBJ1-1
TGCGCCAGCAGCTGGGGGGGAGGAGACCAAGAGACCCAGTACTTC	CASSWGGGDQETQYF	once	TRBD2	TRBV5-1	TRBJ2-5
TGCAGTGCCCCCCTCGGGGAGACCCAGTACTTC	CSAPLGETQYF	few	-	TRBV20-1	TRBJ2-5
TGTGCCAGCAGTCCGGGTGTGAACACCGGGGAGCTGTTTTTT	CASSPGVNTGELFF	-	-	TRBV9	TRBJ2-2
TGTGCCAGCAGCCCAAGAAGTAGCGGATACCAAGAGACCCAGTACTTC	CASSPRSSGYQETQYF	-	-	TRBV11-2	TRBJ2-5
TGTGCCAGCACCCGTTCGGTGGGGTCGGGGGGCTACACCTTC	CASTRSVGSGGYTF	-	-	TRBV6-6	TRBJ1-2
TGTGCCAGCAGCGCGTCGGGACTAGCGGGAGTTGGTGAGCAGTTCTTC	CASSASGLAGVGEQFF	-	TRBD2	TRBV7-2	TRBJ2-1
TGTGCCAGCAGCCCCCTACAGGGACCACCCTACGAGCAGTACTTC	CASSPLQGPPYEQYF	-	-	TRBV11-2	TRBJ2-7
TGTGCCAGCAGCTTAAGCTGGGCTGGGGACACTGAAGCTTTCTTT	CASSLSWAGDTEAFF	-	-	TRBV11-2	TRBJ1-1
TGCAGTGCTCTGAGGACCGAAGTTAATCAGCCCCAGCATTTT	CSALRTEVNQPQHF	-	-	TRBV20-1	TRBJ1-5
TGCGCCAGCAGCCAAGGATACAGGGGCTACGAGCAGTACTTC	CASSQGYRGYEQYF	few	TRBD1	TRBV4-1	TRBJ2-7
TGTGCCACCAGCAGAGATCGCGACAGGGCCGACGAGCAGTACTTC	CATSRDRDRADEQYF	few	TRBD1	TRBV15	TRBJ2-7
TGCAGTGCTAGGGACAGGGATCTCTCCCTCCACGAGCAGTACTTC	CSARDRDLSLHEQYF	-	TRBD1	TRBV20-1	TRBJ2-7
TGCGCCAGCAGCGGGAATCCTGGGACTAGAATCTACGAGCAGTACTTC	CASSGNPGTRIYEQYF	-	TRBD2	TRBV5-1	TRBJ2-7
TGTGCCAGCAGCTTAATGGGCGGGAGGGCCACCTACAATGAGCAGTTCTTC	CASSLMGGRATYNEQFF	once	TRBD2	TRBV7-3	TRBJ2-1
TGTGCCAGCAGTTTATTGGGGGGAAGCTCCTACAATGAGCAGTTCTTC	CASSLLGGSSYNEQFF	-	-	TRBV27	TRBJ2-1
TGTGCCAGCAGCTTACCGGAGGAGCGTGAAAAACTGTTTTTT	CASSLPEEREKLFF	-	-	TRBV7-9	TRBJ1-4
TGTGCCAGCAGCTTAGCTTCTGGCGGGAGGAGCATTCAGTACTTC	CASSLASGGRSIQYF	-	TRBD2	TRBV7-9	TRBJ2-4
TGCGCCAGCAGCCAAGTGGGCAAGCAAGAGACCCAGTACTTC	CASSQVGKQETQYF	-	-	TRBV4-1	TRBJ2-5
TGTGCCAGCGGAGGGGACAGGGGTAATTCACCCCTCCACTTT	CASGGDRGNSPLHF	few	TRBD1	TRBV28	TRBJ1-6
TGTGCCAGCAGCCGCCAGGATGGACTAGCGGGAGACAACGAGCAGTACTTC	CASSRQDGLAGDNEQYF	many	TRBD2	TRBV4-2	TRBJ2-7
TGCGCCAGCAGCTTGGGACTAGTACAGACCCAGTACTTC	CASSLGLVQTQYF	-	-	TRBV5-1	TRBJ2-5
TGCAGTGCTATCGGGACTGAGAACACCGGGGAGCTGTTTTTT	CSAIGTENTGELFF	-	-	TRBV20-1	TRBJ2-2
TGTGCCAGTAGTATAGCGGGAGTCGGACAGACCCAGTACTTC	CASSIAGVGQTQYF	-	-	TRBV19	TRBJ2-5
TGTGCCAGCCAAGAGGCTAGCGGCAATCCCTACGAGCAGTACTTC	CASQEASGNPYEQYF	-	TRBD2	TRBV6-2/TRBV6-3	TRBJ2-7
TGTGCCAGCAGTTGGGCTAGCGGGAGGCTCTACGAGCAGTACTTC	CASSWASGRLYEQYF	once	TRBD2	TRBV6-2/TRBV6-3	TRBJ2-7
TGTGCCAGCAGGCAGGGGACTAGCGGATTACTGATAGATACGCAGTATTTT	CASRQGTSGLLIDTQYF	-	TRBD2	TRBV12-3/TRBV12-4	TRBJ2-3
TGCAGCGCCGGGACAGGGAACGAGCAGTACTTC	CSAGTGNEQYF	few	TRBD1	TRBV29-1	TRBJ2-7
TGCAGTGCCGATGCGGGACTAGCAGGAGTCGGTGAGCAGTTCTTC	CSADAGLAGVGEQFF	-	TRBD2	TRBV20-1	TRBJ2-1
TGCGCCAGCAGCCGCGAGGGCCAGGAGTTGGGGGAGCTGTTTTTT	CASSREGQELGELFF	-	-	TRBV4-1	TRBJ2-2
TGCAGTGCTAGACGGGGGACCCAAGAGACCCAGTACTTC	CSARRGTQETQYF	few	-	TRBV20-1	TRBJ2-5
TGTGCCAGCAGTGGGGGACGAGCGGAGAGGTATGAGCAGTTCTTC	CASSGGRAERYEQFF	-	-	TRBV12-3/TRBV12-4	TRBJ2-1
TGCGCCAGCAGCTTAGACAGGGGAGGTAGTGGCTACACCTTC	CASSLDRGGSGYTF	-	TRBD1	TRBV5-1	TRBJ1-2
TGTGCCAGCAGCGCGACAGGAGCCAACAATGAGCAGTTCTTC	CASSATGANNEQFF	-	-	TRBV9	TRBJ2-1
TGTGCCAGCAGCCCTATTACTAGCGGGGGCCGGGAGCTGTTTTTT	CASSPITSGGRELFF	few	TRBD2	TRBV28	TRBJ2-2
TGTGCCAGCGGGACAGGGACTGGAAACACCATATATTTT	CASGTGTGNTIYF	-	TRBD1	TRBV3-1	TRBJ1-3
TGTGCCACCAGTGATTTTCCCGGGACGGGGGCAAATCAGCCCCAGCATTTT	CATSDFPGTGANQPQHF	-	-	TRBV24-1	TRBJ1-5
TGTGCCAGCAGTGCAACTTTAGGGGACACCGGGGAGCTGTTTTTT	CASSATLGDTGELFF	-	-	TRBV25-1	TRBJ2-2
TGTGCCAGCAGCGGACATTCCTCCTACAATGAGCAGTTCTTC	CASSGHSSYNEQFF	-	-	TRBV9	TRBJ2-1